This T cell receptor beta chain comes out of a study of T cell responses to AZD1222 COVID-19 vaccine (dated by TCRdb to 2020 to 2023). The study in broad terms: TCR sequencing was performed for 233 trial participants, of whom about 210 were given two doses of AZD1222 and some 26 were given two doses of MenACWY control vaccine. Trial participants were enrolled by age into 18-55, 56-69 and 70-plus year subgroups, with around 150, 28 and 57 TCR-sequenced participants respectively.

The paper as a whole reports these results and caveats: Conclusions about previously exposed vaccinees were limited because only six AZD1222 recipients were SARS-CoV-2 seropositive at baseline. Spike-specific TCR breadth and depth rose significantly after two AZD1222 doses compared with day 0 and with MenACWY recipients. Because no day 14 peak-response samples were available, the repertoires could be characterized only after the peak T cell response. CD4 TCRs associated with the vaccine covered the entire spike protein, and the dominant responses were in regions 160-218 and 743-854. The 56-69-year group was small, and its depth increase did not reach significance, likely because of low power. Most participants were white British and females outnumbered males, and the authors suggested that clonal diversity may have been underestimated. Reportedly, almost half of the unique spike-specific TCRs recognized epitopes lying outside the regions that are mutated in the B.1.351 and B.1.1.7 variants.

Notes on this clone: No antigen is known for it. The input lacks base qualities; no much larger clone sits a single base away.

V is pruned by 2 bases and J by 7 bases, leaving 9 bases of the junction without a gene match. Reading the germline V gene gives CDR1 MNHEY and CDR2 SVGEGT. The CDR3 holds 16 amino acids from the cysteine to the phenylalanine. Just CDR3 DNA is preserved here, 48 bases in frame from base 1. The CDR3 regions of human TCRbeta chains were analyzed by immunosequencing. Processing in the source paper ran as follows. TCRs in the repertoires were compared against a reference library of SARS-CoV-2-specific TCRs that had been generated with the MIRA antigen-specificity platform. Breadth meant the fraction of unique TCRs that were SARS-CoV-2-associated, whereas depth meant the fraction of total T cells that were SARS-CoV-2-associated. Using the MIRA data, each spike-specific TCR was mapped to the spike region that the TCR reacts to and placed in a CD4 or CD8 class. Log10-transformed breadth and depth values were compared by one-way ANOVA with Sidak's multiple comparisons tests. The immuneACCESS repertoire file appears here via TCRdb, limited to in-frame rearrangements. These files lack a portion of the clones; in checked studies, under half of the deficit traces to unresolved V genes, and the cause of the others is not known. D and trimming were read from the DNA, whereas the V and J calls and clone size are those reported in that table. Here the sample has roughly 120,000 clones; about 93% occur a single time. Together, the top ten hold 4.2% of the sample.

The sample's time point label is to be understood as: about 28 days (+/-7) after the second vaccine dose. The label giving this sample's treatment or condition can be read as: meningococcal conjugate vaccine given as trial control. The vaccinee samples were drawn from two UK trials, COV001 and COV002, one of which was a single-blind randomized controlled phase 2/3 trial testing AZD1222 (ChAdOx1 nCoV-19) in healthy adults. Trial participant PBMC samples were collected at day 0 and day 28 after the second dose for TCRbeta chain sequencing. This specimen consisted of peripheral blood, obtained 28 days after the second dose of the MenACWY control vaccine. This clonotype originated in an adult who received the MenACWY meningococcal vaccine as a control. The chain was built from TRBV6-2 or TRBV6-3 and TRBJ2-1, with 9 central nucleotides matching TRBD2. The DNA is TGTGCCAGCAGTTACAAGAAGCGGGGGGCGAGGAATGAGCAGTTCTTC. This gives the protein CASSYKKRGARNEQFF.